These T cell receptor beta chains were read from a single sample in a study of spatial heterogeneity in lung cancer. MiXCR was run by TCRdb on the 5' RACE reads, yielding one entry per CDR3 protein. The data show about 23,000 distinct CDR3 sequences, 4% to 5% seen once. This specimen was PBMCs, taken at surgery. The receptor set was obtained from a male donor with early-stage non-small cell lung cancer. CDR3s include the opening cysteine and the closing phenylalanine or tryptophan. A D gene is named only where the DNA matches it firmly. Size is stated for part of the rows, as once, few or many counts, or as a class when the clone is expanded.

d_gene: -
j_gene: TRBJ2-6
v_gene: TRBV7-9
abundance: many
CDR3aa: CASSLVPSRGANVLTF
CDR3nt: TGTGCCAGCAGCTTAGTACCCAGTCGGGGGGCCAACGTCCTGACTTTC

d_gene: -
j_gene: TRBJ2-6
v_gene: TRBV28
abundance: -
CDR3aa: CASTLRAGSGANVLTF
CDR3nt: TGTGCCAGCACCCTTAGGGCGGGGTCTGGGGCCAACGTCCTGACTTTC

d_gene: -
j_gene: TRBJ2-1
v_gene: TRBV11-3
abundance: -
CDR3aa: CASSLEGSGHPYNEQFF
CDR3nt: TGTGCCAGCAGCTTAGAGGGGTCGGGACACCCTTACAATGAGCAGTTCTTC

d_gene: TRBD2
j_gene: TRBJ2-3
v_gene: TRBV7-9
abundance: many
CDR3aa: CASSLALMRGDTQYF
CDR3nt: TGTGCCAGCAGCTTAGCGCTAATGCGGGGGGATACGCAGTATTTT

d_gene: TRBD1
j_gene: TRBJ2-1
v_gene: TRBV12-3/TRBV12-4
abundance: many
CDR3aa: CASRSTGGSKFF
CDR3nt: TGTGCCAGCAGAAGCACAGGGGGGTCTAAGTTCTTC

d_gene: -
j_gene: TRBJ2-1
v_gene: TRBV18
abundance: many
CDR3aa: CASSQGASGNEQFF
CDR3nt: TGTGCCAGCTCACAAGGGGCGAGTGGGAATGAGCAGTTCTTC

d_gene: -
j_gene: TRBJ2-3
v_gene: TRBV4-2
abundance: many
CDR3aa: CASSQDRGFTDTQYF
CDR3nt: TGTGCCAGCAGCCAAGATAGGGGGTTCACAGATACGCAGTATTTT

d_gene: TRBD2
j_gene: TRBJ2-1
v_gene: TRBV7-3
abundance: many
CDR3aa: CASSPRTSGGHIEQFF
CDR3nt: TGTGCCAGCAGCCCCCGGACTAGCGGGGGTCATATTGAGCAGTTCTTC

d_gene: -
j_gene: TRBJ2-1
v_gene: TRBV7-2
abundance: many
CDR3aa: CASSLSVSSYNEQFF
CDR3nt: TGTGCCAGCAGCTTATCGGTTTCCTCCTACAATGAGCAGTTCTTC

d_gene: TRBD1
j_gene: TRBJ2-5
v_gene: TRBV19
abundance: many
CDR3aa: CASKQQGAGETQYF
CDR3nt: TGTGCCAGTAAGCAACAGGGGGCAGGAGAGACCCAGTACTTC

d_gene: TRBD1
j_gene: TRBJ2-1
v_gene: TRBV18
abundance: -
CDR3aa: CASSPGTGSGNEQFF
CDR3nt: TGTGCCAGCTCACCCGGGACAGGGAGCGGCAATGAGCAGTTCTTC

d_gene: -
j_gene: TRBJ1-5
v_gene: TRBV4-2
abundance: many
CDR3aa: CASSQGSGNQPQHF
CDR3nt: TGTGCCAGCAGCCAGGGTTCTGGGAATCAGCCCCAGCATTTT

d_gene: -
j_gene: TRBJ2-3
v_gene: TRBV12-3/TRBV12-4
abundance: few
CDR3aa: CASTHTDTQYF
CDR3nt: TGTGCCAGCACCCACACAGATACGCAGTATTTT

d_gene: -
j_gene: TRBJ2-1
v_gene: TRBV12-3/TRBV12-4
abundance: many
CDR3aa: CASRSSGENNEQFF
CDR3nt: TGTGCCAGCCGCTCCTCGGGGGAAAACAATGAGCAGTTCTTC

d_gene: -
j_gene: TRBJ2-1
v_gene: TRBV11-2
abundance: many
CDR3aa: CASTGWDSEQFF
CDR3nt: TGTGCCAGCACAGGTTGGGATTCCGAGCAGTTCTTC

d_gene: TRBD2
j_gene: TRBJ2-2
v_gene: TRBV24-1
abundance: many
CDR3aa: CATSDLTGGDTGELFF
CDR3nt: TGTGCCACCAGTGACCTTACGGGAGGAGACACCGGGGAGCTGTTTTTT

d_gene: -
j_gene: TRBJ2-7
v_gene: TRBV27
abundance: many
CDR3aa: CASRKGGVRSSSYEQYF
CDR3nt: TGTGCCAGCAGGAAAGGGGGGGTCAGGTCAAGCTCCTACGAGCAGTACTTC

d_gene: TRBD1
j_gene: TRBJ2-7
v_gene: TRBV24-1
abundance: medium-sized
CDR3aa: CATSDDRTGSYEQYF
CDR3nt: TGTGCCACCAGTGATGACAGGACAGGATCCTACGAGCAGTACTTC

d_gene: -
j_gene: TRBJ2-7
v_gene: TRBV6-2/TRBV6-3
abundance: many
CDR3aa: CASSPGGSRGDEQYF
CDR3nt: TGTGCCAGCAGTCCTGGGGGTAGCCGAGGCGACGAGCAGTACTTC

d_gene: -
j_gene: TRBJ2-7
v_gene: TRBV6-1
abundance: -
CDR3aa: CASSVTGDSSYEQYF
CDR3nt: TGTGCCAGCAGTGTGACGGGGGATAGCTCCTACGAGCAGTACTTC

d_gene: -
j_gene: TRBJ1-4
v_gene: TRBV7-4
abundance: many
CDR3aa: CASSLVAGGTNATNEKLFF
CDR3nt: TGTGCCAGCAGCTTAGTAGCAGGCGGTACTAATGCAACTAATGAAAAACTGTTTTTT

d_gene: TRBD1
j_gene: TRBJ2-7
v_gene: TRBV6-5
abundance: many
CDR3aa: CASSNPGQGADEQYF
CDR3nt: TGTGCCAGCAGTAATCCGGGACAGGGGGCGGACGAGCAGTACTTC

d_gene: -
j_gene: TRBJ1-4
v_gene: TRBV20-1
abundance: many
CDR3aa: CSAREARGIATNEKLFF
CDR3nt: TGCAGTGCTAGAGAAGCCAGGGGAATAGCAACTAATGAAAAACTGTTTTTT

d_gene: TRBD1
j_gene: TRBJ2-5
v_gene: TRBV6-5
abundance: many
CDR3aa: CASRQGTGRETQYF
CDR3nt: TGTGCCAGCAGACAGGGGACAGGGAGAGAGACCCAGTACTTC

d_gene: -
j_gene: TRBJ1-1
v_gene: TRBV7-2
abundance: many
CDR3aa: CASSPQILNTEAFF
CDR3nt: TGTGCCAGCAGCCCTCAGATTTTGAACACTGAAGCTTTCTTT

d_gene: TRBD1
j_gene: TRBJ1-1
v_gene: TRBV12-3/TRBV12-4
abundance: many
CDR3aa: CASSRGPSEAFF
CDR3nt: TGTGCCAGCAGTAGGGGGCCATCTGAAGCTTTCTTT

d_gene: TRBD1
j_gene: TRBJ2-2
v_gene: TRBV18
abundance: many
CDR3aa: CASSPAGTGTNTGELFF
CDR3nt: TGTGCCAGCTCACCTGCCGGGACAGGGACGAACACCGGGGAGCTGTTTTTT

d_gene: TRBD2
j_gene: TRBJ2-4
v_gene: TRBV3-1
abundance: few
CDR3aa: CASSPVAGGGIQYF
CDR3nt: TGTGCCAGCAGCCCCGTAGCGGGGGGAGGCATTCAGTACTTC

d_gene: TRBD2
j_gene: TRBJ2-1
v_gene: TRBV24-1
abundance: many
CDR3aa: CATSAGGFSYNEQFF
CDR3nt: TGTGCCACCAGTGCGGGGGGGTTCTCCTACAATGAGCAGTTCTTC

d_gene: TRBD1
j_gene: TRBJ1-6
v_gene: TRBV23-1
abundance: many
CDR3aa: CASSHPTGGPNADSPLHF
CDR3nt: TGCGCCAGCAGTCATCCCACAGGGGGCCCTAACGCCGATTCACCCCTCCACTTT

d_gene: -
j_gene: TRBJ1-5
v_gene: TRBV20-1
abundance: many
CDR3aa: CSAREGISNQPQHF
CDR3nt: TGCAGTGCTAGAGAGGGTATCAGCAATCAGCCCCAGCATTTT

d_gene: -
j_gene: TRBJ1-4
v_gene: TRBV20-1
abundance: -
CDR3aa: CSARTVNEKLFF
CDR3nt: TGCAGTGCTAGAACAGTTAATGAAAAACTGTTTTTT

d_gene: TRBD2
j_gene: TRBJ2-5
v_gene: TRBV15
abundance: many
CDR3aa: CATSRTDGGTVRETQYF
CDR3nt: TGTGCCACCAGCAGAACCGACGGGGGGACGGTGAGAGAGACCCAGTACTTC

d_gene: TRBD1
j_gene: TRBJ2-3
v_gene: TRBV12-3/TRBV12-4
abundance: many
CDR3aa: CASRWGQGAGDTQYF
CDR3nt: TGTGCCAGCAGGTGGGGACAGGGAGCGGGAGATACGCAGTATTTT

d_gene: -
j_gene: TRBJ1-1
v_gene: TRBV7-2
abundance: medium-sized
CDR3aa: CASSLDFQGEAFF
CDR3nt: TGTGCCAGCAGCTTAGATTTTCAGGGGGAAGCTTTCTTT

d_gene: TRBD1
j_gene: TRBJ1-5
v_gene: TRBV29-1
abundance: many
CDR3aa: CSVEMGTDQPQHF
CDR3nt: TGCAGCGTTGAAATGGGGACAGATCAGCCCCAGCATTTT